Given below is one T cell receptor beta chain in context. Trimming removed 4 bases from V and 3 bases from J, with 24 bases in between. The CDR3 length is 18 residues. CDR1 is MNHEY, CDR2 SMNVEV, per germline (reference sequence). CD8 cells classed as naive were CD45RO-negative and positively selected for CCR7, excluding terminally differentiated effector memory CD45RA+ cells. This specimen comes from a study of shared clonotypes between healthy human individuals. The authors distributed each subset's genomic DNA evenly over several immunoSEQ plates. Profiling relied on immunoSEQ multiplex PCR, and the TCRdb table lists in-frame clones only, not all of them. Among a few million clones listed, 90% to 95% were seen once.

The sequenced sample consisted of naive CD8+ T cells from PBMCs. J is TRBJ1-1 and V is TRBV27; the D gene is possibly TRBD1 (5 bases). The receptor's source is a man in his late teens or twenties in good health. Some clones in this sample may be carry-over from other donors' samples. As DNA, the CDR3 is TGTGCCAGCAGTTCAGTTAAGGTGTCAGGGATCGGTGACACTGAAGCTTTCTTT. This gives the protein CASSSVKVSGIGDTEAFF.